This T cell receptor (beta chain) was found in a study of CD8+CD57+ T cells in acquired aplastic anemia. From germline, CDR1 is LNHDA and CDR2 SQIVND (reference sequence). Trimming took 5 bases from V and 4 from J; bases not matched to a gene: 5. The CDR3 spans 15 residues. Genomic DNA, serving as template, underwent TCR beta VDJ and CDR3 profiling. TCRdb redid the calling of the reads with MiXCR, one entry per CDR3 protein. Of under 350,000 distinct CDR3 sequences in the sample, 50% to 65% are singletons; the top ten hold roughly 1.3%. Patients who underwent sequencing had shown CD8+CD57+ cell expansion by flow cytometry. In all patients, the disease was severe acquired aplastic anemia. Patients had not yet gotten any therapy when their blood was taken for sampling.

The sample taken for sequencing was sorted CD4+, CD8+, or CD8+CD57+ T cells (not recorded which) from PBMCs. The receptor was isolated from a human donor with aplastic anemia. The V call is TRBV19, the J call TRBJ1-1, with TRBD1 matching 12 bases. The CDR3 nucleotides are TGTGCCAGTAGTCCGGGACAGGGGGCAATCACTGAAGCTTTCTTT. Translating it yields CASSPGQGAITEAFF.